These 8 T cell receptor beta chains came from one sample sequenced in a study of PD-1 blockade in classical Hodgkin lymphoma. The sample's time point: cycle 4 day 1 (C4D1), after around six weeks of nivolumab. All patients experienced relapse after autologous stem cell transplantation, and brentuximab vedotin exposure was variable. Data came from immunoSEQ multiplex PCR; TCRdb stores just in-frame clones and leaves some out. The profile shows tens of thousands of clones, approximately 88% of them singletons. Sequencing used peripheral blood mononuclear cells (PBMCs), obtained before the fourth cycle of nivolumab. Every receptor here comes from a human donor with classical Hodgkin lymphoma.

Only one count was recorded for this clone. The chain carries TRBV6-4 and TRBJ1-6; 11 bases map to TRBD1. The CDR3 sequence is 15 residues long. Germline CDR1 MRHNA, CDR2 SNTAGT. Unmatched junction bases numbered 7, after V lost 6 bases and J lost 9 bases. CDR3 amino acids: CASRTTGTGGSPLHF. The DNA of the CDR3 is TGTGCCAGCAGAACCACCGGGACAGGGGGTTCACCCCTCCACTTT.

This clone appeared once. CDR3: CASSSRQGARNEQFF. As DNA, the CDR3 is TGTGCCAGCAGCTCCCGACAGGGGGCGCGGAATGAGCAGTTCTTC. This rearrangement joins TRBV9 to TRBJ2-1; 10 positions agree with TRBD1. The CDR3 runs to 15 residues. Per germline, CDR1 SGDLS and CDR2 YYNGEE. The junction had 8 bases not matched to a gene; V was cut back by 4 bases and J by 7 bases.

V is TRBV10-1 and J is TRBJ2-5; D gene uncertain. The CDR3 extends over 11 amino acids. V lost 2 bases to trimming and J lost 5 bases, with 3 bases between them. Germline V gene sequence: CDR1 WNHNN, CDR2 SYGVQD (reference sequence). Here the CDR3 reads CASSEDETQYF. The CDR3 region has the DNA TGCGCCAGCAGTGAGGATGAGACCCAGTACTTC.

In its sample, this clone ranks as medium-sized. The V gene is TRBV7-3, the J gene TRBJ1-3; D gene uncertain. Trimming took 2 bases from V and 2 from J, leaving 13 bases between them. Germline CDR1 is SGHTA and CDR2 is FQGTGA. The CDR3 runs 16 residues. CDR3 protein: CASSLGPTGPGNTIYF. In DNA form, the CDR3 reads TGTGCCAGCAGCTTAGGACCGACGGGCCCTGGAAACACCATATATTTT.

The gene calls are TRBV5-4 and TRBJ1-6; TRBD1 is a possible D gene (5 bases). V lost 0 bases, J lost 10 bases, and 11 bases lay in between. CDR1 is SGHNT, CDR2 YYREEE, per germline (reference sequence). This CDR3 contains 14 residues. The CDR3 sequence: CASSLGQGSSPLHF. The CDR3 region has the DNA TGTGCCAGCAGCTTGGGGCAGGGAAGCTCACCCCTCCACTTT.

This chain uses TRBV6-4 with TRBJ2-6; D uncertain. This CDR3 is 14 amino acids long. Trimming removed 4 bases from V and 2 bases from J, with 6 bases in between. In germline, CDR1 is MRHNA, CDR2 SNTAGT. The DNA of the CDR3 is TGTGCCAGCAGTGCCGCCACTGGGGCCAACGTCCTGACTTTC. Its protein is CASSAATGANVLTF.

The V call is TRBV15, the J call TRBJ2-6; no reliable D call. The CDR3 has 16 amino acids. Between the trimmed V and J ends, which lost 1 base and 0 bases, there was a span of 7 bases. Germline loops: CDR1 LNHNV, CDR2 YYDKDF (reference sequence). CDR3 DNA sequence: TGTGCCACCAGCAGAGTGAGACACTCTGGGGCCAACGTCCTGACTTTC. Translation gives CATSRVRHSGANVLTF.

The CDR3 sequence: CASSLGKRGQANYGYTF. For the CDR3, the DNA is TGTGCCAGCAGCTTGGGAAAAAGGGGACAAGCTAACTATGGCTACACCTTC. The rearrangement links TRBV7-3 to TRBJ1-2; weak D call: TRBD1 (6 bases). V lost 3 bases and J lost 0, with 17 bases in between. Germline V gives CDR1 SGHTA, CDR2 FQGTGA. This CDR3 is 17 amino acids long.